The 7 T cell receptor beta chains in this list originate from one sample, sequenced in a study of memory CD4+ T cells and cytomegalovirus serostatus. The sort gate was single viable CD3+CD4+CD8-CD45RO+ cells for memory CD4+ T cells. Only in-frame clones appear in the TCRdb table, and some are missing; sequencing was by immunoSEQ multiplex PCR. The table has about 56,000 clones, over 80% seen once. Material for sequencing was memory CD4+ T cells from blood. The origin of the receptors is an adult in good health and CMV-seronegative.

The V gene is TRBV2, the J gene TRBJ1-1; perhaps TRBD1 as D (6 bases). Looked up from germline, CDR1 is SNHLY and CDR2 is FYNNEI. Trimming pared 6 bases from V and 5 bases from J, leaving 10 bases between. CDR3 length: 12 amino acids. CDR3 sequence reads: CASSRGGTEAFF. The CDR3 DNA follows: TGTGCCAGCAGCAGGGGTGGGACTGAAGCTTTCTTT.

The chain employs TRBV13 and TRBJ2-4; 9 bases are shared with TRBD1. CDR1 PRHDT and CDR2 FYEKMQ come from the germline V gene (reference sequence). The V segment lost 5 bases and the J segment 0 bases; nucleotides outside the gene matches: 11. The CDR3 extends over 18 amino acids. CDR3 in DNA: TGTGCCAGCAGCGACGACAGGGGGGTTCCGCTAGCCAAAAACATTCAGTACTTC. Translation: CASSDDRGVPLAKNIQYF.

The rearrangement joins TRBV6-6 to TRBJ2-7, with D possibly being TRBD1 (6 bases). The CDR3 consists of 14 residues. CDR1 and CDR2 from the germline V gene are MNHNY and SVGAGI (reference sequence). V lost 6 bases to trimming and J lost 2 bases, with 14 bases between them. The CDR3 sequence is CASSYQGSTYEQYF. The DNA of the CDR3 is TGTGCCAGCAGCTACCAGGGGAGTACCTACGAGCAGTACTTC.

The chain recombines TRBV5-4 with TRBJ1-2; no firm D call. This CDR3 has 15 residues. V lost 3 bases and J lost 2, with 14 bases in between. The germline gives CDR1 SGHNT, CDR2 YYREEE (reference sequence). The chain's CDR3 is CASSSQTGRNYGYTF. DNA of the CDR3: TGTGCCAGCAGCTCCCAAACCGGAAGAAACTATGGCTACACCTTC.

This rearrangement joins TRBV11-2 to TRBJ2-7; unclear D gene. Trimming left V 3 bases short and J 1 base short, with 10 bases between. Germline V gene lookup returns CDR1 SGHAT and CDR2 FQNNGV. The CDR3 loop spans 14 amino acids. CDR3 in amino acids: CASSFGIASYEQYF. CDR3 sequence (DNA): TGTGCCAGCAGCTTTGGGATAGCTTCCTACGAGCAGTACTTC.

V is TRBV9 and J is TRBJ2-2; TRBD1 agrees at 7 bases. The ends lost 4 bases at V and 0 bases at J; junction bases unmatched: 12. The CDR3 is 18 amino acids. Germline CDR1 is SGDLS and CDR2 is YYNGEE. This CDR3 reads CASSSKQNDRANTGELFF. CDR3 nucleotide sequence: TGTGCCAGCAGCTCAAAACAGAATGACAGGGCGAACACCGGGGAGCTGTTTTTT.

The chain couples TRBV6-5 to TRBJ2-5; 7 bases agree with TRBD2. The V gene end was trimmed by 4 bases and the J gene end by 7 bases; junction bases not matched to a gene: 0. CDR3 length: 11 amino acids. Looked up from germline, CDR1 is MNHEY and CDR2 is SVGAGI. CDR3 sequence reads: CASSSGGTQYF. The CDR3 DNA sequence: TGTGCCAGCAGTTCGGGGGGGACCCAGTACTTC.